This TCR beta chain comes out of a study of Tregs in tolerant kidney transplant recipients. Using immunoSEQ multiplex PCR, the repertoire was profiled, and TCRdb retains in-frame clones only, with some absent. The sample records some 66,000 clones, roughly 89% being singletons. The junction had 3 bases not matched to a gene; V was cut back by 2 bases and J by 14 bases. CDR1 and CDR2 (germline): MNHEY, SMNVEV (reference sequence). The CDR3 sequence is 11 residues long. The sequences come from CD8+ T cells from blood, collected before the transplant. J is TRBJ2-1 and V is TRBV27; 7 nucleotides match TRBD2. This receptor was obtained from a human donor who received a combined kidney and bone marrow transplant. Here the CDR3 reads CASSLRGSEFF. CDR3 sequence (DNA): TGTGCCAGCAGTTTACGCGGGAGTGAGTTCTTC.